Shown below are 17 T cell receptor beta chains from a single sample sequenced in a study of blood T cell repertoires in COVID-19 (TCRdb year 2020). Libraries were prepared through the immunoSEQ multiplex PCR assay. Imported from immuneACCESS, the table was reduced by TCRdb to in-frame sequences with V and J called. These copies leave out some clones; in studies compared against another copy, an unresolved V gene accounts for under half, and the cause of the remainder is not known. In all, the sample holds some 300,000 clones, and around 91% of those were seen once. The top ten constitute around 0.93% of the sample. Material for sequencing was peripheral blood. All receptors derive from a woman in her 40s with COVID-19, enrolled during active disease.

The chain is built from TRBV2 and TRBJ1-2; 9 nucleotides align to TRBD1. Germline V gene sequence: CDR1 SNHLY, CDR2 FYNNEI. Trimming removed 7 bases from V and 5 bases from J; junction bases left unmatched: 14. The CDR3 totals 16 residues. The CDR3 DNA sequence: TGTGCCAGCAACAAGGACAGGGGACCACTCCGGTATGGCTACACCTTC. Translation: CASNKDRGPLRYGYTF.

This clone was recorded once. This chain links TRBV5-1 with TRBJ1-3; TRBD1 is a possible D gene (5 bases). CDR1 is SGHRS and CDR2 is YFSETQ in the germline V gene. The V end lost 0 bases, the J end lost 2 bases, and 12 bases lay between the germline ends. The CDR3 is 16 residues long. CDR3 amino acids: CASSLVFAGAGNTIYF. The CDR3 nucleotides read TGCGCCAGCAGCTTGGTCTTCGCGGGGGCTGGAAACACCATATATTTT.

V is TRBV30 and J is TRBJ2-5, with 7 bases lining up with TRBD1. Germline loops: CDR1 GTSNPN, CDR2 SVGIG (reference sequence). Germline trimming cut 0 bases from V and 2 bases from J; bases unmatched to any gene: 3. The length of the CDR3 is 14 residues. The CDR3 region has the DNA TGTGCCTGGAGTGTACGGGACAGACAAGAGACCCAGTACTTC. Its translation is CAWSVRDRQETQYF. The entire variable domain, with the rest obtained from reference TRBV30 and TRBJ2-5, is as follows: SQTIHQWPATLVQPVGSPLSLECTVEGTSNPNLYWYRQAAGRGLQLLFYSVGIGQISSEVPQNLSASRPQDRQFILSSKKLLLSDSGFYLCAWSVRDRQETQYFGPGTRLLVL.

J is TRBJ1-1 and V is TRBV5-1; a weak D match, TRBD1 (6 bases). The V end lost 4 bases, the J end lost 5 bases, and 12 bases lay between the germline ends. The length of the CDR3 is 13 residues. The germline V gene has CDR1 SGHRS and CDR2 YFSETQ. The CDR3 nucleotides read TGCGCCAGCAGCATTAGGGGGATGACTGAAGCTTTCTTT. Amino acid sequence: CASSIRGMTEAFF.

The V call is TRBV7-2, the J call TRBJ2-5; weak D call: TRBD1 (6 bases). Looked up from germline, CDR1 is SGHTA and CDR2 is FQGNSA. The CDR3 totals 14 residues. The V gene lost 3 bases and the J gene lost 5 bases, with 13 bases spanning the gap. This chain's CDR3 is CASSFGGASETQYF. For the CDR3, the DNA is TGTGCCAGCAGCTTTGGGGGCGCGTCCGAGACCCAGTACTTC.

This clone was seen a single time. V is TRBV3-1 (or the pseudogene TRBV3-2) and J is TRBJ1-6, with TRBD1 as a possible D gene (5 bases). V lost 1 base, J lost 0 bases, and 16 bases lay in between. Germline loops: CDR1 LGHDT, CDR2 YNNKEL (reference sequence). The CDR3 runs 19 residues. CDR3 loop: CASSQVRRGVSSYNSPLHF. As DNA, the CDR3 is TGTGCCAGCAGCCAAGTAAGGCGGGGGGTTAGCTCCTATAATTCACCCCTCCACTTT.

The CDR3 loop is CASSETGGSYEQYF. CDR3 DNA sequence: TGTGCCAGCTCCGAGACAGGAGGCTCCTACGAGCAGTACTTC. V and J are TRBV2 and TRBJ2-7, with TRBD1 as a possible D gene (6 bases). V dropped 8 bases and J dropped 0 bases, with 14 bases sitting between them. The germline V gene encodes CDR1 SNHLY and CDR2 FYNNEI. The CDR3 is 14 amino acids.

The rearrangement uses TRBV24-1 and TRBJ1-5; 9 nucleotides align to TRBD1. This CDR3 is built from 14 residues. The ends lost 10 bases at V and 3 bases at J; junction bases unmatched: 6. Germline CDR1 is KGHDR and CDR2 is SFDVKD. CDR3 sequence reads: CATKGQGPNQPQHF. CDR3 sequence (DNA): TGTGCCACTAAAGGACAGGGGCCCAATCAGCCCCAGCATTTT.

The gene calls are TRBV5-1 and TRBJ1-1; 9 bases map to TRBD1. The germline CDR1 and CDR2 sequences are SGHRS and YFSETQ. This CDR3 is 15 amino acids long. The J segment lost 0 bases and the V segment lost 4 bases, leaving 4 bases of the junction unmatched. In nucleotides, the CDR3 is TGCGCCAGCAGCAGGACAGGGGCGATGAACACTGAAGCTTTCTTT. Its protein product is CASSRTGAMNTEAFF. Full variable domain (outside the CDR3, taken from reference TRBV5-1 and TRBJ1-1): KAGVTQTPRYLIKTRGQQVTLSCSPISGHRSVSWYQQTPGQGLQFLFEYFSETQRNKGNFPGRFSGRQFSNSRSEMNVSTLELGDSALYLCASSRTGAMNTEAFFGQGTRLTVV.

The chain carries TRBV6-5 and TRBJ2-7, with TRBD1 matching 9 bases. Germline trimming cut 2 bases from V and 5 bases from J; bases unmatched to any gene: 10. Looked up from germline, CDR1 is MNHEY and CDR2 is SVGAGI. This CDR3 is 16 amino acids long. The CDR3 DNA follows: TGTGCCAGCAGTTACACACCGGGACAGGGATGGGACGAGCAGTACTTC. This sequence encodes CASSYTPGQGWDEQYF.

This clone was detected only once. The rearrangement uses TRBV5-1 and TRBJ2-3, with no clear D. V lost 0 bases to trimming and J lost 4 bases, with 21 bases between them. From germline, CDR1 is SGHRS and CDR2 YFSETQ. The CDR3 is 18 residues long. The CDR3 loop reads CASSLGQPIFLAADTQYF. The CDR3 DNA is TGCGCCAGCAGCTTGGGCCAACCCATCTTCCTGGCCGCAGATACGCAGTATTTT.

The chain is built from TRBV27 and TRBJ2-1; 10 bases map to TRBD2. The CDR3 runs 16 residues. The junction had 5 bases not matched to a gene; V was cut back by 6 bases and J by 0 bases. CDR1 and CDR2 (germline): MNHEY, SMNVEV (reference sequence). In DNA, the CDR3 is TGTGCCAGCAGGTCTAGCGGGGGCAGCTCCTACAATGAGCAGTTCTTC. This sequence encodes CASRSSGGSSYNEQFF.

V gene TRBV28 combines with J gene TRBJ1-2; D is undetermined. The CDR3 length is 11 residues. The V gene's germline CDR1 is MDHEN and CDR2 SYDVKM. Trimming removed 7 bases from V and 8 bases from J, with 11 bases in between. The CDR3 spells CASTQIRGYTF. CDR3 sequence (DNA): TGTGCCAGCACCCAAATCAGAGGCTACACCTTC.

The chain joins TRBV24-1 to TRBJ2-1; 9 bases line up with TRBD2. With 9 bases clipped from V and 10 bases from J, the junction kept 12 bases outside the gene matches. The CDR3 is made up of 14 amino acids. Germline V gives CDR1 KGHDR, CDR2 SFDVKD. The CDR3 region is CATRGAGGPGEQFF. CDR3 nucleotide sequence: TGTGCCACCCGTGGGGCGGGGGGGCCGGGAGAGCAGTTCTTC.

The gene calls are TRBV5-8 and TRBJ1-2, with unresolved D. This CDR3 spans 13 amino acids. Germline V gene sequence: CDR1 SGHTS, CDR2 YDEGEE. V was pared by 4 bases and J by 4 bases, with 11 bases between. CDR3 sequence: CASSVGTVYGYTF. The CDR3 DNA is TGTGCCAGCAGCGTGGGAACAGTCTATGGCTACACCTTC. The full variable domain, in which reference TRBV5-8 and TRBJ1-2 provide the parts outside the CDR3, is EAGVTQSPTHLIKTRGQQATLRCSPISGHTSVYWYQQALGLGLQFLLWYDEGEERNRGNFPPRFSGRQFPNYSSELNVNALELEDSALYLCASSVGTVYGYTFGSGTRLTVV.

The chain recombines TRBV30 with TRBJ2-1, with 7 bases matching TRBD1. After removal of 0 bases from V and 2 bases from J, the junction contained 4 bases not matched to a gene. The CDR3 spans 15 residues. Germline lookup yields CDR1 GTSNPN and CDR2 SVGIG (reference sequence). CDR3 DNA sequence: TGTGCCTGGAGTGTAAAGGGGGCTCCCTACAATGAGCAGTTCTTC. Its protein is CAWSVKGAPYNEQFF.

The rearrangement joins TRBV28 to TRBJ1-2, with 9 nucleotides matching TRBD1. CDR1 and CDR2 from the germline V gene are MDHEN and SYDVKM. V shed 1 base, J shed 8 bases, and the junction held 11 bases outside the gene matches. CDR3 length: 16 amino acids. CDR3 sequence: CASSLYTGTGRGGYTF. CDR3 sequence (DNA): TGTGCCAGCAGTTTATATACCGGGACAGGGAGAGGGGGCTACACCTTC.